This T cell receptor (beta chain) derives from a study of Graves' ophthalmopathy and Graves' hyperthyroidism. Researchers turned away patients with other autoimmune diseases, uncontrolled infections, pregnancy or lactation. The starting material, over 8.5 ml of fresh peripheral blood, provided the PBMCs. For repertoire sequencing, the TCR beta CDR3 regions were amplified from RNA transcripts. HTBI-primed RT-PCR formed the first round, and a multiplex PCR formed the second. Via MiXCR, TCRdb re-called the multiplex PCR reads, giving one row per CDR3 protein. The sample has nearly 400,000 distinct CDR3 sequences, approximately 16% seen once. Trimming took off 4 bases at V and 4 bases at J, with 17 bases between the two ends. The germline V gene encodes CDR1 WNHNN and CDR2 SYGVQD (reference sequence). This CDR3 is 15 amino acids long. General observations from the study: Forecasting of ophthalmopathy progression by the model achieved around 68% sensitivity and about 77% specificity.

Worth noting for this clonotype: Its specificity is not known.

Sequenced material: peripheral blood. The chain carries TRBV10-1 and TRBJ2-7; D is tentatively TRBD1 or TRBD2 (7 bases each). The source is a woman in her late teens or twenties with Graves' ophthalmopathy. The CDR3 loop reads CASSGGGPGGYEQYF. Written as DNA, the CDR3 is TGCGCCAGCAGTGGCGGGGGCCCAGGGGGTTACGAGCAGTACTTC.